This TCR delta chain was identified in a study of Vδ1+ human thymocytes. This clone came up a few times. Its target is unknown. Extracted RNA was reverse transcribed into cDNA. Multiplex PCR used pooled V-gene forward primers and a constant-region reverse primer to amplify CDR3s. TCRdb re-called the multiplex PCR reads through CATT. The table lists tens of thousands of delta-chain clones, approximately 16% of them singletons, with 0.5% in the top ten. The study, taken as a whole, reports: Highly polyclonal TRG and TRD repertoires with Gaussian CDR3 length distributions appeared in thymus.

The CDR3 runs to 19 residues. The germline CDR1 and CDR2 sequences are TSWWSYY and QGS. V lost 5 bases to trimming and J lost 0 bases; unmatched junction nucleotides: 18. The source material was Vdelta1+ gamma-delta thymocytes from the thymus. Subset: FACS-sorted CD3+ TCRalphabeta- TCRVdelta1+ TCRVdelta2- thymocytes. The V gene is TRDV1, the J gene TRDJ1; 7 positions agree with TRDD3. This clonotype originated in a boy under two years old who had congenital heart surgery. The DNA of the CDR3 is TGTGCTCTTGGGAACAACCTGGCGATATACTGGGGCCACACCGATAAACTCATCTTT. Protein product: CALGNNLAIYWGHTDKLIF.